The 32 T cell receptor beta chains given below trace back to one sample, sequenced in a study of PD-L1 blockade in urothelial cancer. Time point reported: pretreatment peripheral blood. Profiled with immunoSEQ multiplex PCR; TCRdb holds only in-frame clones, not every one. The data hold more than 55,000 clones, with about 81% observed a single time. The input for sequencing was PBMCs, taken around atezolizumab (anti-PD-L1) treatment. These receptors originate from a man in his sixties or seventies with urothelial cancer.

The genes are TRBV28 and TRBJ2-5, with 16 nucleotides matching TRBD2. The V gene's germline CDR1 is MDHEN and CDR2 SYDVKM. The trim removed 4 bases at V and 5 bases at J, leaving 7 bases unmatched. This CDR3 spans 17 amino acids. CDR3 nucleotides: TGTGCCAGCAGTTCAGGGACTAGCGGGAGGGTTTTGGAGACCCAGTACTTC. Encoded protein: CASSSGTSGRVLETQYF.

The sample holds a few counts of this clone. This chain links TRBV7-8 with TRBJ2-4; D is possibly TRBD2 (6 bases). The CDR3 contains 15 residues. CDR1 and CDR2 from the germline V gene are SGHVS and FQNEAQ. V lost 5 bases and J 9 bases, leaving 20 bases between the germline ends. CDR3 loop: CASSGERGGSAIQYF. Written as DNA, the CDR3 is TGTGCCAGCAGCGGCGAGAGAGGAGGGAGTGCCATTCAGTACTTC.

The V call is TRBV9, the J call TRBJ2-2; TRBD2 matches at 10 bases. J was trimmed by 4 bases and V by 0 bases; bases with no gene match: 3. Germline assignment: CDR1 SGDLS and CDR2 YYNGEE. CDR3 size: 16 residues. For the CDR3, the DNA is TGTGCCAGCAGCGTAGAGGCTAGCGGGAGCACCGGGGAGCTGTTTTTT. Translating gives CASSVEASGSTGELFF. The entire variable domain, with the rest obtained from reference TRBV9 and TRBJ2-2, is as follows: DSGVTQTPKHLITATGQRVTLRCSPRSGDLSVYWYQQSLDQGLQFLIQYYNGEERAKGNILERFSAQQFPDLHSELNLSSLELGDSALYFCASSVEASGSTGELFFGEGSRLTVL.

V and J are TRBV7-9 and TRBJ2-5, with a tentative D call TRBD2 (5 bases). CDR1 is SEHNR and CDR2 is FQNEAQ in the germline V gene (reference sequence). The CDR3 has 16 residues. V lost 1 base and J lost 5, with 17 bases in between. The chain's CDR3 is CASSLVEGAILETQYF. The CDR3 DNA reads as TGTGCCAGCAGCTTAGTCGAGGGCGCGATATTGGAGACCCAGTACTTC. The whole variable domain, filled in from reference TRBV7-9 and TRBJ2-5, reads DTGVSQNPRHKITKRGQNVTFRCDPISEHNRLYWYRQTLGQGPEFLTYFQNEAQLEKSRLLSDRFSAERPKGSFSTLEIQRTEQGDSAMYLCASSLVEGAILETQYFGPGTRLLVL.

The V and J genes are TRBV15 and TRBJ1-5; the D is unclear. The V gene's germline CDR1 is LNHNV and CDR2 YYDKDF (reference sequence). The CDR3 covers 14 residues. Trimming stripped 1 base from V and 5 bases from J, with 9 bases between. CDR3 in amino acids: CATSRVVGDQPQHF. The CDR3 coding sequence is TGTGCCACCAGCAGAGTCGTCGGGGATCAGCCCCAGCATTTT.

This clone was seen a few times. This chain's CDR3 is CASSAPLHGSGNTIYF. Written as DNA, the CDR3 is TGTGCCAGCAGCGCCCCCCTCCACGGGTCCGGAAACACCATATATTTT. This sequence joins TRBV9 and TRBJ1-3; no definite D call. CDR3 length equals 16 residues. The V end lost 3 bases, the J end lost 4 bases, and 17 bases lay between the germline ends. CDR1 and CDR2 (germline): SGDLS, YYNGEE.

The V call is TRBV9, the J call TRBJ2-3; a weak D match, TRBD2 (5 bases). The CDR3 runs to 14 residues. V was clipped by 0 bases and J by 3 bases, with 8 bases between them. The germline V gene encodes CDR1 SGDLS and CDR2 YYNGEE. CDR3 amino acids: CASSVDGVTDTQYF. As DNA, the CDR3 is TGTGCCAGCAGCGTAGACGGGGTAACAGATACGCAGTATTTT.

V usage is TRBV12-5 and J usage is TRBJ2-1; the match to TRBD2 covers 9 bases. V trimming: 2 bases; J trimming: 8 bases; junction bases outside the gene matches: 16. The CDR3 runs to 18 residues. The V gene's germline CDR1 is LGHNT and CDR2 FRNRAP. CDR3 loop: CASGLHARGLAMGDEQFF. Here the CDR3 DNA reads TGTGCTAGTGGTTTGCACGCCCGAGGACTAGCGATGGGCGATGAGCAGTTCTTC.

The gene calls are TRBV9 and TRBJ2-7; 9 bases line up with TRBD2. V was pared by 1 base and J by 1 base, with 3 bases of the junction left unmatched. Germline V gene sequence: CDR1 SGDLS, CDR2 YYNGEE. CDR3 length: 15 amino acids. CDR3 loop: CASSVSSGASYEQYF. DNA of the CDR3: TGTGCCAGCAGCGTATCTAGCGGGGCTTCCTACGAGCAGTACTTC.

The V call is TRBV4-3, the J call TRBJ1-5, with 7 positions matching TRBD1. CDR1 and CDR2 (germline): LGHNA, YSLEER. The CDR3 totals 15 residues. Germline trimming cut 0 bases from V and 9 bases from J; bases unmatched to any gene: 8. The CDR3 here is CASSQEWTGYRPQHF. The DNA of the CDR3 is TGCGCCAGCAGCCAAGAATGGACAGGCTATAGGCCCCAGCATTTT.

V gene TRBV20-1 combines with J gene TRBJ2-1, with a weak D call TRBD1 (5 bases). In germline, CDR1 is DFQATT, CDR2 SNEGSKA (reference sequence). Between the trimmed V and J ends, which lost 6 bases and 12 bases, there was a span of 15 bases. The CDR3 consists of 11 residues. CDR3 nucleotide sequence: TGCAGTGCAAAGGACGCAAGGGGGCAGTTCTTC. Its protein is CSAKDARGQFF.

CDR3 loop: CASSSLLTVNEQFF. CDR3 coding DNA: TGTGCCAGCAGCTCCTTGTTGACTGTCAATGAGCAGTTCTTC. The chain employs TRBV7-2 and TRBJ2-1; no definite D call. CDR3 length equals 14 residues. The germline V gene has CDR1 SGHTA and CDR2 FQGNSA. V was shortened by 4 bases and J by 6 bases, with 13 bases between the two germline ends. Filled out from reference TRBV7-2 and TRBJ2-1, the complete variable domain reads GAGVSQSPSNKVTEKGKDVELRCDPISGHTALYWYRQSLGQGLEFLIYFQGNSAPDKSGLPSDRFSAERTGGSVSTLTIQRTQQEDSAVYLCASSSLLTVNEQFFGPGTRLTVL.

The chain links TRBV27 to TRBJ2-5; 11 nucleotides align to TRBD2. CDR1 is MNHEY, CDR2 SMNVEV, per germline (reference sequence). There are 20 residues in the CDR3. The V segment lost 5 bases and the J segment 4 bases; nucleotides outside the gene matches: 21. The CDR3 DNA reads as TGTGCCAGCAGTCCCCCCGAACTAGCGGGAGTAGAGTTTGCAAGAGAGACCCAGTACTTC. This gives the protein CASSPPELAGVEFARETQYF.

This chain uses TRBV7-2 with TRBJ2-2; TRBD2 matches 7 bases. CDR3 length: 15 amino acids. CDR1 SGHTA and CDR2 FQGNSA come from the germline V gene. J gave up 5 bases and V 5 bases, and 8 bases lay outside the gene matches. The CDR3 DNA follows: TGTGCCAGCAGCCAACTAAGCGGGAAAACCGGGGAGCTGTTTTTT. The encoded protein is CASSQLSGKTGELFF.

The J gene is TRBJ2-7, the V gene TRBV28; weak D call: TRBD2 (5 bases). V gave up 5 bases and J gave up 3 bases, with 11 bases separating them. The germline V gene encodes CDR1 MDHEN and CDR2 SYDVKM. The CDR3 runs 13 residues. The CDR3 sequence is CASSHDGIYEQYF. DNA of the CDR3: TGTGCCAGCAGTCACGACGGGATCTACGAGCAGTACTTC.

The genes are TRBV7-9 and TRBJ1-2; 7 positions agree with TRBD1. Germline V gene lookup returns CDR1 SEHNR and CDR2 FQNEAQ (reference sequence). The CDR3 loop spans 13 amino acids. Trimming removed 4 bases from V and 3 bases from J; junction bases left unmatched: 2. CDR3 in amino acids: CASSYGTDYGYTF. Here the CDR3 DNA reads TGTGCCAGCAGCTACGGGACAGACTATGGCTACACCTTC.

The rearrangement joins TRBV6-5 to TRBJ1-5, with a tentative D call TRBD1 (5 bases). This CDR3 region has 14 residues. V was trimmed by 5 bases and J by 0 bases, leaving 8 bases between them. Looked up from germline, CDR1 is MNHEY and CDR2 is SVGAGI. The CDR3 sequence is CASSPDSSNQPQHF. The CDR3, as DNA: TGTGCCAGCAGTCCAGACAGTAGCAATCAGCCCCAGCATTTT.

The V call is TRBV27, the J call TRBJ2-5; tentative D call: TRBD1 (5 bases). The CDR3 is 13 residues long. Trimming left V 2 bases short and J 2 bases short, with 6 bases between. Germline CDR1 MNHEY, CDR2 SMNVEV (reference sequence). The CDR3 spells CASSLGAQETQYF. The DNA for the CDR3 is TGTGCCAGCAGTTTAGGGGCACAAGAGACCCAGTACTTC.

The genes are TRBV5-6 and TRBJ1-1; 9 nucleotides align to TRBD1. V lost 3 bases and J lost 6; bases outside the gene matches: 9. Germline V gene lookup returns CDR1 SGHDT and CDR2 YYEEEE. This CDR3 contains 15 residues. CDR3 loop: CASSWRADRGAEAFF. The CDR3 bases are TGTGCCAGCAGCTGGAGGGCCGACAGGGGGGCTGAAGCTTTCTTT.

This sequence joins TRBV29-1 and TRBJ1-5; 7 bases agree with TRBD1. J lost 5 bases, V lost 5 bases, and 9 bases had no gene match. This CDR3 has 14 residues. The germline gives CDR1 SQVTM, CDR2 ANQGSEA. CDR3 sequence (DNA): TGCAGCGTTTCCAGGGGGGATGAGGATCAGCCCCAGCATTTT. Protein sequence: CSVSRGDEDQPQHF.

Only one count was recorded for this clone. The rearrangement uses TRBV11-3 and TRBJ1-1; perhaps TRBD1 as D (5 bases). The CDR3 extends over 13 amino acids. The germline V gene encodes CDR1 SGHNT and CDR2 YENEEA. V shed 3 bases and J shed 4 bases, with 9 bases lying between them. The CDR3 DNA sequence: TGTGCCAGCAGCTTTCAAGGGGTCACTGAAGCTTTCTTT. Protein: CASSFQGVTEAFF.

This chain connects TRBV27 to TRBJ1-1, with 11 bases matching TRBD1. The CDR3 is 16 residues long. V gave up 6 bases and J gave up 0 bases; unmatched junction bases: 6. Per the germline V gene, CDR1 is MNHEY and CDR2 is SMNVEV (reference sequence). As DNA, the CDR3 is TGTGCCAGCAGCCCTGGACAGGGGGCGATGAACACTGAAGCTTTCTTT. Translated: CASSPGQGAMNTEAFF.

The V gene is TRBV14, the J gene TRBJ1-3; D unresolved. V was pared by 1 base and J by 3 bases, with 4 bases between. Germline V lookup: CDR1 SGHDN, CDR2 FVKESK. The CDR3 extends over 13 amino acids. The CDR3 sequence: CASSQVVGNTIYF. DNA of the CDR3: TGTGCCAGCAGCCAAGTCGTTGGAAACACCATATATTTT.

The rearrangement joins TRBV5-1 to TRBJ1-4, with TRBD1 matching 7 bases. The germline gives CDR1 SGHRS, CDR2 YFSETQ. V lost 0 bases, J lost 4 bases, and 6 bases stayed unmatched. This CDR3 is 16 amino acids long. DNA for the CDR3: TGCGCCAGCAGCTTGGCAGGGGGAAGTGGTAATGAAAAACTGTTTTTT. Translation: CASSLAGGSGNEKLFF.

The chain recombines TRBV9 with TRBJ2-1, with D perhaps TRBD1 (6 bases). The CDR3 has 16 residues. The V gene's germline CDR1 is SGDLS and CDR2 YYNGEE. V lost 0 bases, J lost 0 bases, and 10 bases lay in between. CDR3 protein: CASSVGADSSYNEQFF. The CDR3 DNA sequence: TGTGCCAGCAGCGTAGGGGCGGACAGCTCCTACAATGAGCAGTTCTTC.

CDR3 DNA sequence: TGTGCCAGCAGTTTAGCCGCGGGACCCCTCTACGAGCAGTACTTC. Translating it yields CASSLAAGPLYEQYF. V usage is TRBV28 and J usage is TRBJ2-7; possibly TRBD2 for D (6 bases). This CDR3 is 15 amino acids long. V shed 2 bases and J shed 3 bases, with 14 bases lying between them. Germline lookup yields CDR1 MDHEN and CDR2 SYDVKM.

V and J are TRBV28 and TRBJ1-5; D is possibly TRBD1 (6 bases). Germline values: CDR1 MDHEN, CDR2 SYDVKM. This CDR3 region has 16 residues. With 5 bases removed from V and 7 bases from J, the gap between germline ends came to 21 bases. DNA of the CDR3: TGTGCCAGCAGTACTCCAACAGGGTTCCGGTCGCAGCCCCAGCATTTT. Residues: CASSTPTGFRSQPQHF. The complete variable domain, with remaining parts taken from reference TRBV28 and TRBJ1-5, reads DVKVTQSSRYLVKRTGEKVFLECVQDMDHENMFWYRQDPGLGLRLIYFSYDVKMKEKGDIPEGYSVSREKKERFSLILESASTNQTSMYLCASSTPTGFRSQPQHFGDGTRLSIL.

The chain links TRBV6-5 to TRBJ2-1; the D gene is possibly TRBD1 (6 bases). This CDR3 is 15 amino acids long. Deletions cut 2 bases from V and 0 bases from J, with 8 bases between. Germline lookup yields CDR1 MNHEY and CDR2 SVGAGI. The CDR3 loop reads CASSYDRSSYNEQFF. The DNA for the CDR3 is TGTGCCAGCAGTTACGACAGGAGCTCCTACAATGAGCAGTTCTTC.

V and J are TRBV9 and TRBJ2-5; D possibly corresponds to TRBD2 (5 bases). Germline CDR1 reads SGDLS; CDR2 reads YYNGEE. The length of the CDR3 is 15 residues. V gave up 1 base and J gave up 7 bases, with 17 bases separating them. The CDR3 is CASSVPEVGVGTQYF. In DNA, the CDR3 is TGTGCCAGCAGCGTACCTGAAGTCGGGGTTGGGACCCAGTACTTC.

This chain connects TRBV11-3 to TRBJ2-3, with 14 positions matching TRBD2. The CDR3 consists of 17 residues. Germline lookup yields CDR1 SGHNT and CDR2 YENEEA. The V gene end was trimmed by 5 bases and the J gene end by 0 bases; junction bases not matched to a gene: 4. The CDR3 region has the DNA TGTGCCAGCAGCCCGGGACTAGCGGGAGAAAGCACAGATACGCAGTATTTT. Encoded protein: CASSPGLAGESTDTQYF.

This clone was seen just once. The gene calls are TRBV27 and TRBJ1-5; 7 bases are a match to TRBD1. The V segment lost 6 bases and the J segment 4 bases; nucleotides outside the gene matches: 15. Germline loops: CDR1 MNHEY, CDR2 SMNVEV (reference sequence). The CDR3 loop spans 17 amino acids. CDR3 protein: CASSLVQGTPNNQPQHF. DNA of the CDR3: TGTGCCAGCAGCTTGGTACAGGGGACGCCAAATAATCAGCCCCAGCATTTT.

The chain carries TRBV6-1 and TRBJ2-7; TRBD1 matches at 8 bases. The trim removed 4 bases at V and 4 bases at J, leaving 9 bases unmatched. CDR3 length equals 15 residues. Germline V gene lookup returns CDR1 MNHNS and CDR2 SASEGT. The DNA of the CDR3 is TGTGCCAGCAGTGTCTCTTTGACAGGGGCTTACGAGCAGTACTTC. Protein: CASSVSLTGAYEQYF.